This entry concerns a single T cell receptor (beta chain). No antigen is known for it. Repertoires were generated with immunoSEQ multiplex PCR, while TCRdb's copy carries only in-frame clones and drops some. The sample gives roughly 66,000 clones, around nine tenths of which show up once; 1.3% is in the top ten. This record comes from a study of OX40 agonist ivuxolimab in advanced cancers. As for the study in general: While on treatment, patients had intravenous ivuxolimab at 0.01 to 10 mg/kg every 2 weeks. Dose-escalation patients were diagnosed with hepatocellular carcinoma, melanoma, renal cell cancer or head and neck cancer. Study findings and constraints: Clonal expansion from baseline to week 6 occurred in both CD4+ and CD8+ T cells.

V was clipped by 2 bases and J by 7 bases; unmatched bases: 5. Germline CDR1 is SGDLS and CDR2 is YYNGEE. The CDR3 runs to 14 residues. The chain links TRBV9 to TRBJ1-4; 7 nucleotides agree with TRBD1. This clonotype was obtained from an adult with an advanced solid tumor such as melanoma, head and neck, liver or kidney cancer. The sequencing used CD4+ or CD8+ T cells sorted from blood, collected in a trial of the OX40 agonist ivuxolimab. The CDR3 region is CASSVSGGREKLFF. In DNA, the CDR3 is TGTGCCAGCAGCGTTTCAGGGGGGCGTGAAAAACTGTTTTTT.